Reported below is one TCR beta chain. The data originate from a study of blood T cell repertoires in COVID-19. Study-wide context: The origin of the acute and convalescent COVID-19 samples was the United States, Italy and Spain. T cells, B-cell-depleted T cells, or PBMCs supplied cDNA or gDNA.

Clones were read by immunoSEQ multiplex PCR, and TCRdb kept only the in-frame ones, dropping some. Of about 60,000 clones detected, 70% to 90% appear once; the ten largest clones hold just under 8.5%. CDR1 is SQVTM and CDR2 is ANQGSEA in the germline V gene. The CDR3 covers 16 residues. V was clipped by 6 bases and J by 1 base; unmatched bases: 4. This rearrangement joins TRBV29-1 to TRBJ2-2, with 14 bases that match TRBD2. The sequencing input was peripheral blood. The TCR sequence derives from a human donor with active COVID-19. The donor label of this sample is uncertain. CDR3 region: CSVRLAGGQNTGELFF. CDR3 nucleotides: TGCAGCGTCCGACTAGCGGGGGGGCAGAACACCGGGGAGCTGTTTTTT.